The 14 T cell receptor beta chains given below trace back to one sample, sequenced in a study of regulatory T cells in long-lasting Graves disease. Time point reported: newly diagnosed GD, antithyroid drugs for less than 3 months. RNA extracted from PBMCs served as the sequencing template. For TCR beta, libraries came from iRepertoire HTBI primers and Arm-PCR of CDR3 regions. TCRdb processed the multiplex PCR reads anew with MiXCR; each CDR3 protein has one entry. Of approximately 390,000 distinct CDR3 sequences listed, around 15% are singletons. This same sample was also taken into another study, of T cells in Graves' hyperthyroidism and ophthalmopathy.

The source was peripheral blood mononuclear cells (PBMCs), collected at new diagnosis, from a patient treated with antithyroid drugs. Source of these receptors: a woman aged 18-30 years with Graves disease.

Ten or more counts support this clonotype. The chain uses TRBV20-1 and TRBJ2-2; D tentatively fits TRBD1 or TRBD2 (6 bases each). The CDR3 is 14 amino acids. V shed 6 bases and J shed 0 bases, with 11 bases lying between them. Germline V gives CDR1 DFQATT, CDR2 SNEGSKA (reference sequence). CDR3 region: CSAEGGPNTGELFF. The CDR3 DNA reads as TGCAGTGCGGAGGGGGGCCCGAACACCGGGGAGCTGTTTTTT.

Ten or more counts support this clonotype. The rearrangement uses TRBV3-1 and TRBJ2-7, with D unclear. Germline V lookup: CDR1 LGHDT, CDR2 YNNKEL (reference sequence). The CDR3 is 13 amino acids. Deletions cut 6 bases from V and 3 bases from J, with 12 bases between. The CDR3 loop is CASRSPGNYEQYF. The CDR3 nucleotides are TGTGCCAGCAGGAGCCCAGGAAACTACGAGCAGTACTTC.

This clonotype was seen a few times. J is TRBJ1-6 and V is TRBV7-9; D may be TRBD1 (6 bases). The CDR3 is 17 residues long. CDR1 is SEHNR, CDR2 FQNEAQ, per germline (reference sequence). Between the trimmed V and J ends, which lost 2 bases and 3 bases, there was a span of 14 bases. The CDR3 here is CASSLSGGQSYNSPLHF. The CDR3 nucleotides read TGTGCCAGCAGCTTATCAGGCGGACAGAGCTATAATTCACCCCTCCACTTT.

The sample holds a few counts of this clonotype. Germline and junction disagree at one end, which may indicate a read error. This chain uses TRBV27 with TRBJ2-1; 9 bases agree with TRBD2. CDR3 length: 13 amino acids. Germline V CDR1 and CDR2: MNHEY, SMNVEV (reference sequence). The CDR3 loop is CASSVAGDYEQLF. Here the CDR3 DNA reads TGTGCCAGCAGTGTAGCGGGAGATTATGAGCAGCTCTTC.

Note on this clonotype: A much bigger clone sits one base away, suggesting this may be a read error. The chain is built from TRBV20-1 and TRBJ1-2; D is perhaps TRBD1 (5 bases). V was cut by 1 base and J by 8 bases, with 17 bases left in between. Germline V gene lookup returns CDR1 DFQATT and CDR2 SNEGSKA (reference sequence). This CDR3 region has 14 residues. The DNA for the CDR3 is TGCAGTGCTAGAGTGGGGGGAGCGGCGGTCGGCTACACCTTC. Amino acids: CSARVGGAAVGYTF.

The chain joins TRBV27 to TRBJ2-1; 8 bases agree with TRBD1. Germline loops: CDR1 MNHEY, CDR2 SMNVEV (reference sequence). Unmatched junction bases numbered 5, after V lost 6 bases and J lost 4 bases. The CDR3 consists of 14 residues. The CDR3 is CASRTGVGYNEQFF. In DNA, the CDR3 is TGTGCCAGCAGGACAGGGGTGGGGTACAATGAGCAGTTCTTC.

In this sample, this clonotype turned up many times. The chain combines TRBV28 with TRBJ1-1; the D gene is possibly TRBD1 (6 bases). CDR1 is MDHEN and CDR2 is SYDVKM in the germline V gene. Trimming stripped 5 bases from V and 10 bases from J, with 14 bases between. The CDR3 runs 12 residues. CDR3 sequence: CASSTGGARAFF. As DNA, the CDR3 is TGTGCCAGCAGTACGGGGGGGGCGAGAGCTTTCTTT.

This clonotype was seen only a few times. This chain links TRBV10-3 with TRBJ1-2; D remains unclear. Germline V gives CDR1 ENHRY, CDR2 SYGVKD. V was shortened by 2 bases and J by 0 bases, with 7 bases between the two germline ends. The CDR3 is 14 amino acids. CDR3 coding DNA: TGTGCCATCAGTGAGACAGAAGCTAACTATGGCTACACCTTC. The encoded protein is CAISETEANYGYTF.

This clonotype was observed at least ten times. V is TRBV27 and J is TRBJ2-3, with 13 bases matching TRBD2. Germline assignment: CDR1 MNHEY and CDR2 SMNVEV (reference sequence). The CDR3 covers 15 residues. Trimming at V came to 9 bases and at J to 5 bases, leaving 8 bases not matched to a gene. CDR3: CASVGLAGVGDTQYF. CDR3 in DNA: TGTGCCAGTGTCGGACTAGCGGGAGTTGGAGATACGCAGTATTTT.

This clonotype turned up a few times. This chain joins TRBV5-1 and TRBJ2-7; the match to TRBD2 covers 13 bases. Germline CDR1 is SGHRS and CDR2 is YFSETQ. The J segment lost 3 bases and the V segment lost 0 bases, leaving 3 bases of the junction unmatched. This CDR3 has 16 residues. In DNA form, the CDR3 reads TGCGCCAGCAGCTTGGAGGGACTAGCGGGATTCTACGAGCAGTACTTC. As protein: CASSLEGLAGFYEQYF.

Ten or more counts support this clonotype. The chain combines TRBV5-1 with TRBJ1-2; TRBD1 aligns across 9 bases. In germline, CDR1 is SGHRS, CDR2 YFSETQ. Germline trimming cut 3 bases from V and 8 bases from J; bases unmatched to any gene: 11. The CDR3 is 15 amino acids. The CDR3 region has the DNA TGCGCCAGCAGCTCGGGGGGGACAGGGACCTCCGGCTACACCTTC. Its translation is CASSSGGTGTSGYTF. Drawing the rest from reference TRBV5-1 and TRBJ1-2, the complete variable domain is KAGVTQTPRYLIKTRGQQVTLSCSPISGHRSVSWYQQTPGQGLQFLFEYFSETQRNKGNFPGRFSGRQFSNSRSEMNVSTLELGDSALYLCASSSGGTGTSGYTFGSGTRLTVV.

This clonotype was seen many times. The chain employs TRBV30 and TRBJ1-4; 10 bases fit TRBD1. The V segment lost 8 bases and the J segment 7 bases; nucleotides outside the gene matches: 7. The CDR3 is 13 residues long. Looked up from germline, CDR1 is GTSNPN and CDR2 is SVGIG (reference sequence). The chain's CDR3 is CAGSTGGFEKLFF. The DNA for the CDR3 is TGTGCCGGGTCGACAGGGGGCTTTGAAAAACTGTTTTTT.

This clonotype was detected a few times. This chain uses TRBV20-1 with TRBJ1-4; D gene uncertain. This CDR3 region has 10 residues. Germline-derived CDR1 and CDR2 are DFQATT and SNEGSKA (reference sequence). Trimming left V 6 bases short and J 10 bases short, with 9 bases between. CDR3 DNA: TGCAGTGCCGAGGCGGGAAAACTGTTTTTT. It encodes CSAEAGKLFF.

This clonotype showed up many times. The V call is TRBV18, the J call TRBJ1-3, with TRBD1 matching over 7 bases. Germline V CDR1 and CDR2: KGHSH, LQKENI. V was pared by 8 bases and J by 4 bases, with 5 bases of the junction left unmatched. The CDR3 spans 13 residues. The CDR3 sequence is CASQDRPGNTIYF. DNA for the CDR3: TGTGCCAGCCAGGACAGGCCGGGAAACACCATATATTTT.